A selection of T cell receptor beta chains follows, all from one sample in a study of blood T cell repertoires in COVID-19. Produced via immunoSEQ multiplex PCR; TCRdb's table is partial and in-frame only. The sample consists of under 250,000 clones, about 86% of them appearing once. The source material was peripheral blood. All receptors derive from a man aged 40-55 years with active or convalescent COVID-19. Both conserved end residues are part of each CDR3. A D gene is named only where the DNA matches it firmly. The size field is filled for only some rows; it gives once, few, many or a size class.

J gene: TRBJ2-3
D gene: TRBD1
clone size: once
V gene: TRBV4-2
CDR3 length: 15
CDR3 DNA: TGTGCCAGCAGCCAAGATGGGACAGTAGCAGATACGCAGTATTTT
CDR3 protein: CASSQDGTVADTQYF

J gene: TRBJ2-1
D gene: .
clone size: once
V gene: TRBV14
CDR3 length: 18
CDR3 DNA: TGTGCCAGCAGCCAAGATGATGGGGGCTTAGGGGGTTACAATGAGCAGTTCTTC
CDR3 protein: CASSQDDGGLGGYNEQFF

J gene: TRBJ2-5
D gene: TRBD2
clone size: .
V gene: TRBV5-1
CDR3 length: 15
CDR3 DNA: TGCGCCAGCAGACCTAAGCGGGAGACTCAAGAGACCCAGTACTTC
CDR3 protein: CASRPKRETQETQYF

J gene: TRBJ2-7
D gene: .
clone size: once
V gene: TRBV6-5
CDR3 length: 14
CDR3 DNA: TGTGCCAGCATCCACACAGGGGGGGTCTACGAGCAGTACTTC
CDR3 protein: CASIHTGGVYEQYF

J gene: TRBJ2-7
D gene: .
clone size: .
V gene: TRBV19
CDR3 length: 14
CDR3 DNA: TGTGCCAGTAGTATTTCCGAGGCCGGCTACGAGCAGTACTTC
CDR3 protein: CASSISEAGYEQYF

J gene: TRBJ2-5
D gene: TRBD2
clone size: .
V gene: TRBV11-3
CDR3 length: 15
CDR3 DNA: TGTGCCAGCAGCTTAGATGTGGGACTACCAGAGACCCAGTACTTC
CDR3 protein: CASSLDVGLPETQYF

J gene: TRBJ1-5
D gene: .
clone size: .
V gene: TRBV2
CDR3 length: 14
CDR3 DNA: TGTGCCAGCGGGGAACAGGGCGGCAATCAGCCCCAGCATTTT
CDR3 protein: CASGEQGGNQPQHF

J gene: TRBJ1-6
D gene: .
clone size: .
V gene: TRBV11-2
CDR3 length: 14
CDR3 DNA: TGTGCCAGCAGCTTGAATTCGGGGATTGTACCCCTCCACTTT
CDR3 protein: CASSLNSGIVPLHF

J gene: TRBJ1-1
D gene: TRBD1
clone size: once
V gene: TRBV30
CDR3 length: 13
CDR3 DNA: TGTGCCTGGGTTGGACAGGGGAGGACTGAAGCTTTCTTT
CDR3 protein: CAWVGQGRTEAFF

J gene: TRBJ1-6
D gene: .
clone size: few
V gene: TRBV5-1
CDR3 length: 14
CDR3 DNA: TGCGCCAGCAGCTTGGACGGGTACAATTCACCCCTCCACTTT
CDR3 protein: CASSLDGYNSPLHF

J gene: TRBJ1-2
D gene: .
clone size: .
V gene: TRBV30
CDR3 length: 13
CDR3 DNA: TGTGCCTGGAGCCCATGGGGGCCCTATGGCTACACCTTC
CDR3 protein: CAWSPWGPYGYTF

J gene: TRBJ1-1
D gene: .
clone size: .
V gene: TRBV2
CDR3 length: 14
CDR3 DNA: TGTGCCAGCAGTCTAAGGACAGAGAACACTGAAGCTTTCTTT
CDR3 protein: CASSLRTENTEAFF

J gene: TRBJ1-6
D gene: .
clone size: .
V gene: TRBV19
CDR3 length: 15
CDR3 DNA: TGTGCCACCTCTCAGGAAGGGGAGGGAAATTCACCCCTCCACTTT
CDR3 protein: CATSQEGEGNSPLHF

J gene: TRBJ2-1
D gene: .
clone size: .
V gene: TRBV3-1/TRBV3-2
CDR3 length: 17
CDR3 DNA: TGTGCCAGCAGCCAATCCCGCACAGGGCCCTCCTACAATGAGCAGTTCTTC
CDR3 protein: CASSQSRTGPSYNEQFF

J gene: TRBJ2-7
D gene: TRBD1
clone size: .
V gene: TRBV12-5
CDR3 length: 15
CDR3 DNA: TGTGCTAGTGGTTTGTTAGGGACAGGGTCGTTGGAGCAGTACTTC
CDR3 protein: CASGLLGTGSLEQYF

J gene: TRBJ2-3
D gene: .
clone size: .
V gene: TRBV18
CDR3 length: 18
CDR3 DNA: TGTGCCAGCTCACCACGGGACTACAGGGGGAGGACCACAGATACGCAGTATTTT
CDR3 protein: CASSPRDYRGRTTDTQYF

J gene: TRBJ1-2
D gene: TRBD1
clone size: .
V gene: TRBV2
CDR3 length: 12
CDR3 DNA: TGTGCCAGTGACAGGGGTACGCATGGCTACACCTTC
CDR3 protein: CASDRGTHGYTF

J gene: TRBJ1-4
D gene: .
clone size: once
V gene: TRBV7-9
CDR3 length: 13
CDR3 DNA: TGTGCCAGCAGCCAGGACATGCGTGAAAAACTGTTTTTT
CDR3 protein: CASSQDMREKLFF

J gene: TRBJ1-4
D gene: .
clone size: .
V gene: TRBV18
CDR3 length: 13
CDR3 DNA: TGTGCCAGCTCACCACGGGCAGGGGAAAAACTGTTTTTT
CDR3 protein: CASSPRAGEKLFF

J gene: TRBJ2-7
D gene: .
clone size: .
V gene: TRBV6-5
CDR3 length: 16
CDR3 DNA: TGTGCCAGCAGTTACTCGGGGGGAGAGGTGGGCTACGAGCAGTACTTC
CDR3 protein: CASSYSGGEVGYEQYF

J gene: TRBJ1-1
D gene: TRBD1
clone size: .
V gene: TRBV4-3
CDR3 length: 13
CDR3 DNA: TGCGCCAGCAGCCGAGACAGGGGAACTGAAGCTTTCTTT
CDR3 protein: CASSRDRGTEAFF

J gene: TRBJ1-2
D gene: .
clone size: .
V gene: TRBV10-3
CDR3 length: 12
CDR3 DNA: TGTGCCATCAGTGAGTCGTATGAGGGCTACACCTTC
CDR3 protein: CAISESYEGYTF

J gene: TRBJ1-2
D gene: .
clone size: .
V gene: TRBV27
CDR3 length: 13
CDR3 DNA: TGTGCCAGCTCTCGGGGGGGAATCTATGGCTACACCTTC
CDR3 protein: CASSRGGIYGYTF

J gene: TRBJ1-2
D gene: .
clone size: .
V gene: TRBV3-1/TRBV3-2
CDR3 length: 11
CDR3 DNA: TGTGCCAGCAGCCACTCCTTTGGCTACACCTTC
CDR3 protein: CASSHSFGYTF

J gene: TRBJ2-7
D gene: TRBD2
clone size: few
V gene: TRBV11-2
CDR3 length: 12
CDR3 DNA: TGTGCCAGCGTCGGGAGCGGGGACGAGCAGTACTTC
CDR3 protein: CASVGSGDEQYF

J gene: TRBJ2-7
D gene: TRBD1
clone size: .
V gene: TRBV6-5
CDR3 length: 15
CDR3 DNA: TGTGCCAGACTATCTCGGACAGGGCAGACCTACGAGCAGTACTTC
CDR3 protein: CARLSRTGQTYEQYF

J gene: TRBJ1-1
D gene: .
clone size: .
V gene: TRBV19
CDR3 length: 14
CDR3 DNA: TGTGCCAGTAGTCCCTACCCTTTCTACACTGAAGCTTTCTTT
CDR3 protein: CASSPYPFYTEAFF

J gene: TRBJ1-2
D gene: TRBD1
clone size: .
V gene: TRBV7-9
CDR3 length: 15
CDR3 DNA: TGTGCCAGCAGTCAGAGACAGGGGGGTTCGGGAGGCTACACCTTC
CDR3 protein: CASSQRQGGSGGYTF

J gene: TRBJ2-7
D gene: .
clone size: .
V gene: TRBV19
CDR3 length: 12
CDR3 DNA: TGTGCCAGTTCGGACAGCCTATACGAGCAGTACTTC
CDR3 protein: CASSDSLYEQYF

J gene: TRBJ1-1
D gene: .
clone size: .
V gene: TRBV3-1/TRBV3-2
CDR3 length: 14
CDR3 DNA: TGTGCCAGCAGCCTTTCGTTTATGAACACTGAAGCTTTCTTT
CDR3 protein: CASSLSFMNTEAFF

J gene: TRBJ1-2
D gene: .
clone size: .
V gene: TRBV5-1
CDR3 length: 14
CDR3 DNA: TGCGCCAGCAGCTTGACAGGAGCTAACTATGGCTACACCTTC
CDR3 protein: CASSLTGANYGYTF

J gene: TRBJ2-5
D gene: TRBD2
clone size: few
V gene: TRBV6-1
CDR3 length: 16
CDR3 DNA: TGTGCCAGCAGTGAGAGATGGACTAGCGGGGGGGAGACCCAGTACTTC
CDR3 protein: CASSERWTSGGETQYF

J gene: TRBJ2-2
D gene: .
clone size: .
V gene: TRBV7-2
CDR3 length: 15
CDR3 DNA: TGTGCCAGCAGCGGATGGACAGCGAACACCGGGGAGCTGTTTTTT
CDR3 protein: CASSGWTANTGELFF

J gene: TRBJ1-3
D gene: .
clone size: .
V gene: TRBV30
CDR3 length: 15
CDR3 DNA: TGTGCCTGGAGTAGGGACATAACTTCTGGAAACACCATATATTTT
CDR3 protein: CAWSRDITSGNTIYF

J gene: TRBJ2-2
D gene: .
clone size: .
V gene: TRBV19
CDR3 length: 15
CDR3 DNA: TGTGCCAGTAGTAACCCCAGGGTTAACACCGGGGAGCTGTTTTTT
CDR3 protein: CASSNPRVNTGELFF

J gene: TRBJ1-2
D gene: TRBD1
clone size: few
V gene: TRBV11-2
CDR3 length: 13
CDR3 DNA: TGTGCCAGCAGCTTAGCAGGGGGCGGGGGCTACACCTTC
CDR3 protein: CASSLAGGGGYTF

J gene: TRBJ1-5
D gene: .
clone size: .
V gene: TRBV19
CDR3 length: 13
CDR3 DNA: TGTGCCAGTAGCTATGATAGCAATCAGCCCCAGCATTTT
CDR3 protein: CASSYDSNQPQHF